This passage covers 30 T cell receptor beta chains from one sample sequenced in a study of cytomegalovirus exposure and HLA in healthy donors. Data came from immunoSEQ multiplex PCR; TCRdb stores just in-frame clones and leaves some out. Of approximately 260,000 clones in the sample, approximately 86% were seen once. The sequencing input was PBMCs. The receptors shown here come from a woman in her thirties in good health and CMV-seropositive.

The chain recombines TRBV6-5 with TRBJ1-1, with 7 positions matching TRBD1. This CDR3 region has 16 residues. Germline V gives CDR1 MNHEY, CDR2 SVGAGI. Trimming removed 0 bases from V and 1 base from J; junction bases left unmatched: 5. CDR3 in DNA: TGTGCCAGCAGTTACTCGACCGGACAGGCGAACACTGAAGCTTTCTTT. The encoded protein is CASSYSTGQANTEAFF.

V usage is TRBV10-2 and J usage is TRBJ1-2; no clear D. Trimming removed 10 bases at V and 3 bases at J, with 18 bases between. The CDR3 is made up of 14 amino acids. Germline loops: CDR1 WSHSY, CDR2 SAAADI. The CDR3 nucleotides read TGCGCCACTAACGAACGAGGGAAGGACTATGGCTACACCTTC. It encodes CATNERGKDYGYTF.

This clone appeared a single time. The chain links TRBV11-3 to TRBJ2-3; TRBD2 agrees at 11 bases. The germline V gene has CDR1 SGHNT and CDR2 YENEEA. V was pared by 2 bases and J by 6 bases, with 7 bases of the junction left unmatched. This CDR3 has 16 residues. CDR3 region: CASSLTSGSILDTQYF. The CDR3 DNA follows: TGTGCCAGCAGCTTAACTAGCGGGAGTATTCTTGATACGCAGTATTTT.

V and J are TRBV9 and TRBJ2-1; TRBD2 is a possible D gene (5 bases). Trimming cost V 0 bases and J 8 bases, with 12 bases left between them. CDR1 and CDR2 (germline): SGDLS, YYNGEE. CDR3 length equals 14 residues. The DNA of the CDR3 is TGTGCCAGCAGCGTAGAAGGGAGTAGGGATGAGCAGTTCTTC. Translation: CASSVEGSRDEQFF.

The rearrangement joins TRBV18 to TRBJ2-1, with 12 bases matching TRBD2. CDR1 and CDR2 (germline): KGHSH, LQKENI. The CDR3 is 16 residues long. With 3 bases clipped from V and 8 bases from J, the junction kept 8 bases outside the gene matches. CDR3 residues: CASSPPSSGRDDEQFF. CDR3 bases: TGTGCCAGCTCACCCCCCTCTAGCGGGAGGGACGATGAGCAGTTCTTC.

The chain links TRBV10-2 to TRBJ2-6; TRBD1 is a possible D gene (6 bases). Trimming cost V 0 bases and J 5 bases, with 14 bases left between them. This CDR3 contains 17 residues. CDR1 and CDR2 from the germline V gene are WSHSY and SAAADI. CDR3 nucleotide sequence: TGCGCCAGCAGTGAGTCGACAGGACTCTGGAGGGCCAACGTCCTGACTTTC. This gives the protein CASSESTGLWRANVLTF.

The V and J genes are TRBV2 and TRBJ1-1; D call uncertain. V was trimmed by 1 base and J by 7 bases, leaving 7 bases between them. The CDR3 is 12 residues long. Germline-derived CDR1 and CDR2 are SNHLY and FYNNEI. CDR3 nucleotide sequence: TGTGCCAGCAGTGAAGGGACTGTTGAAGCTTTCTTT. It translates to CASSEGTVEAFF. Drawing the rest from reference TRBV2 and TRBJ1-1, the complete variable domain is EPEVTQTPSHQVTQMGQEVILRCVPISNHLYFYWYRQILGQKVEFLVSFYNNEISEKSEIFDDQFSVERPDGSNFTLKIRSTKLEDSAMYFCASSEGTVEAFFGQGTRLTVV.

The V and J genes are TRBV11-2 and TRBJ2-1; a possible D gene is TRBD1 (5 bases). From germline, CDR1 is SGHAT and CDR2 FQNNGV. V lost 5 bases and J lost 2, with 10 bases in between. This CDR3 region has 14 residues. The CDR3 region is CASSPGSTYNEQFF. CDR3 coding DNA: TGTGCCAGCAGCCCAGGGTCAACCTACAATGAGCAGTTCTTC.

V usage is TRBV5-6 and J usage is TRBJ2-5; 7 positions agree with TRBD1. Looked up from germline, CDR1 is SGHDT and CDR2 is YYEEEE. V lost 2 bases, J lost 4 bases, and 8 bases stayed unmatched. The CDR3 loop spans 15 amino acids. CDR3 in amino acids: CASSFGPDRVETQYF. The CDR3 coding sequence is TGTGCCAGCAGCTTTGGGCCCGACAGGGTAGAGACCCAGTACTTC.

This chain links TRBV29-1 with TRBJ1-4, with 7 bases that match TRBD1. The CDR3 has 14 amino acids. Per germline, CDR1 SQVTM and CDR2 ANQGSEA. Trimming at V came to 7 bases and at J to 8 bases, leaving 13 bases not matched to a gene. The CDR3 is CSAGVAQGGEKLFF. As DNA, the CDR3 is TGCAGCGCCGGGGTTGCGCAGGGGGGAGAAAAACTGTTTTTT.

This rearrangement joins TRBV5-1 to TRBJ2-1; 7 nucleotides line up with TRBD2. J lost 7 bases, V lost 7 bases, and 8 bases had no gene match. This CDR3 region has 13 residues. Germline CDR1 is SGHRS and CDR2 is YFSETQ. CDR3 sequence (DNA): TGCGCCAGCTGGGGAGCGGGAATGAATGAGCAGTTCTTC. As protein: CASWGAGMNEQFF.

The chain uses TRBV11-3 and TRBJ2-5; the match to TRBD2 covers 8 bases. This CDR3 comprises 11 residues. The trim removed 6 bases at V and 13 bases at J, leaving 7 bases unmatched. Germline-derived CDR1 and CDR2 are SGHNT and YENEEA. The CDR3: CASRAGTRLYF. The CDR3 nucleotides are TGTGCCAGCAGGGCCGGGACTAGATTGTACTTC.

The chain uses TRBV28 and TRBJ2-1; perhaps TRBD2 as D (7 bases). Germline CDR1 is MDHEN and CDR2 is SYDVKM. The length of the CDR3 is 16 residues. Trimming left V 4 bases short and J 7 bases short, with 20 bases between. CDR3 sequence reads: CASSWVGGRERNEQFF. In DNA, the CDR3 is TGTGCCAGCAGTTGGGTAGGGGGGCGGGAGCGGAATGAGCAGTTCTTC. The entire variable domain, with the rest obtained from reference TRBV28 and TRBJ2-1, is as follows: DVKVTQSSRYLVKRTGEKVFLECVQDMDHENMFWYRQDPGLGLRLIYFSYDVKMKEKGDIPEGYSVSREKKERFSLILESASTNQTSMYLCASSWVGGRERNEQFFGPGTRLTVL.

The CDR3 region is CASSSRDRAVPKDGYTF. The CDR3 nucleotides read TGTGCCAGCAGCTCGCGGGACAGAGCAGTCCCTAAGGATGGCTACACCTTC. The genes are TRBV7-9 and TRBJ1-2; TRBD1 matches at 7 bases. The CDR3 runs 17 residues. Per germline, CDR1 SEHNR and CDR2 FQNEAQ (reference sequence). J lost 6 bases, V lost 4 bases, and 17 bases had no gene match.

The CDR3 nucleotides are TGCGCCAGCAGCCAAGTAGCAGGGGGCCAGAGGGGTCAGCCCCAGCATTTT. This gives the protein CASSQVAGGQRGQPQHF. This sequence joins TRBV4-1 and TRBJ1-5, with TRBD1 matching over 8 bases. The CDR3 has 17 residues. Germline values: CDR1 MGHRA, CDR2 YSYEKL. The junction had 11 bases not matched to a gene; V was cut back by 1 base and J by 6 bases.

This chain links TRBV29-1 with TRBJ1-2; no firm D call. This CDR3 is 10 amino acids long. Per germline, CDR1 SQVTM and CDR2 ANQGSEA. V lost 4 bases and J lost 6, with 6 bases in between. The CDR3 coding sequence is TGCAGCGTTGCCGGGGATGGCTACACCTTC. Its translation: CSVAGDGYTF.

The gene calls are TRBV6-1 and TRBJ1-5; TRBD1 might be the D (5 bases). This CDR3 has 14 amino acids. Germline CDR1 MNHNS, CDR2 SASEGT. The V end lost 3 bases, the J end lost 5 bases, and 11 bases lay between the germline ends. The CDR3 reads CASSEGRRDQPQHF. CDR3 nucleotides: TGTGCCAGCAGTGAGGGGCGGAGGGATCAGCCCCAGCATTTT.

The rearrangement uses TRBV7-9 and TRBJ1-1; D unclear. Trimming removed 4 bases from V and 0 bases from J, with 9 bases in between. The CDR3 sequence is 14 residues long. Germline loops: CDR1 SEHNR, CDR2 FQNEAQ (reference sequence). CDR3 sequence reads: CASSYQKLNTEAFF. CDR3 nucleotide sequence: TGTGCCAGCAGCTATCAGAAATTGAACACTGAAGCTTTCTTT.

The rearrangement uses TRBV9 and TRBJ2-1; 10 bases agree with TRBD2. The CDR3 has 15 residues. The V gene end was trimmed by 3 bases and the J gene end by 2 bases; junction bases not matched to a gene: 2. CDR1 and CDR2 from the germline V gene are SGDLS and YYNGEE. The CDR3 DNA follows: TGTGCCAGCAGCGGTACTAGCGGGGCCTACAATGAGCAGTTCTTC. Protein product: CASSGTSGAYNEQFF. The full variable domain, rest sourced from reference TRBV9 and TRBJ2-1, is DSGVTQTPKHLITATGQRVTLRCSPRSGDLSVYWYQQSLDQGLQFLIQYYNGEERAKGNILERFSAQQFPDLHSELNLSSLELGDSALYFCASSGTSGAYNEQFFGPGTRLTVL.

As to this clone: Other DNA sequences in this sample translate to the same CDR3. The V call is TRBV30, the J call TRBJ2-7; a weak D match, TRBD1 (5 bases). Germline values: CDR1 GTSNPN, CDR2 SVGIG (reference sequence). The CDR3 length is 13 residues. Trimming took 2 bases from V and 0 from J, leaving 8 bases between them. In DNA form, the CDR3 reads TGTGCCTGGAGTAGGGGAAGCTCCTACGAGCAGTACTTC. Translation gives CAWSRGSSYEQYF.

J is TRBJ2-1 and V is TRBV10-3; 9 bases align to TRBD2. V shed 4 bases and J 7 bases; nucleotides not matched to a gene: 8. This CDR3 has 15 residues. Germline V gene data show CDR1 as ENHRY and CDR2 as SYGVKD. The CDR3 DNA follows: TGTGCCATCAGTGGGGAACCGGGACTAGCTAATGAGCAGTTCTTC. Its translation: CAISGEPGLANEQFF.

The chain combines TRBV4-2 with TRBJ1-1, with 7 bases that match TRBD1. The CDR3 is made up of 14 amino acids. With V trimmed by 1 base and J by 3 bases, 2 bases remained unmatched. Germline V CDR1 and CDR2: LGHNA, YNFKEQ. CDR3 sequence: CASSQVTGDTEAFF. Here the CDR3 DNA reads TGTGCCAGCAGCCAAGTTACAGGGGACACTGAAGCTTTCTTT.

The rearrangement links TRBV28 to TRBJ2-7, with D possibly TRBD1 on 6 matching bases. The V end lost 6 bases, the J end lost 4 bases, and 16 bases lay between the germline ends. Germline values: CDR1 MDHEN, CDR2 SYDVKM. The CDR3 is 14 amino acids. CDR3 sequence reads: CASRDGQSFYEQYF. CDR3 nucleotide sequence: TGTGCCAGCAGGGACGGACAGTCCTTTTACGAGCAGTACTTC.

The rearrangement links TRBV6-6 to TRBJ1-1; TRBD1 matches at 7 bases. Trimming took 5 bases from V and 5 from J; bases not matched to a gene: 11. Germline loops: CDR1 MNHNY, CDR2 SVGAGI (reference sequence). CDR3 length: 15 residues. The CDR3, as DNA: TGTGCCAGCAGTACCGACAGGGAAGTAAGGACTGAAGCTTTCTTT. Translated: CASSTDREVRTEAFF.

As DNA, the CDR3 is TGTGCCAGCAGTGAAGGGCAGTTAATCCATCAGCCCCAGCATTTT. Its translation is CASSEGQLIHQPQHF. The chain has TRBV2 and TRBJ1-5; D gene unclear. CDR3 size: 15 residues. The germline gives CDR1 SNHLY, CDR2 FYNNEI. The V end lost 1 base, the J end lost 5 bases, and 12 bases lay between the germline ends. Full variable domain (outside the CDR3, taken from reference TRBV2 and TRBJ1-5): EPEVTQTPSHQVTQMGQEVILRCVPISNHLYFYWYRQILGQKVEFLVSFYNNEISEKSEIFDDQFSVERPDGSNFTLKIRSTKLEDSAMYFCASSEGQLIHQPQHFGDGTRLSIL.

CDR3 nucleotide sequence: TGTGCCTGGAGGGGACACATGAACACTGAAGCTTTCTTT. Protein product: CAWRGHMNTEAFF. J is TRBJ1-1 and V is TRBV30, with a tentative D call TRBD1 (6 bases). Germline V CDR1 and CDR2: GTSNPN, SVGIG (reference sequence). Trimming left V 3 bases short and J 0 bases short, with 8 bases between. The CDR3 has 13 amino acids. Variable domain in full (rest from reference TRBV30 and TRBJ1-1): SQTIHQWPATLVQPVGSPLSLECTVEGTSNPNLYWYRQAAGRGLQLLFYSVGIGQISSEVPQNLSASRPQDRQFILSSKKLLLSDSGFYLCAWRGHMNTEAFFGQGTRLTVV.

In this sample, this clone turned up once. The chain has TRBV6-1 and TRBJ2-7; TRBD1 aligns across 9 bases. CDR3 length equals 13 residues. J was trimmed by 6 bases and V by 8 bases; bases with no gene match: 8. Germline CDR1 reads MNHNS; CDR2 reads SASEGT. This chain's CDR3 is CASGWTGEREQYF. CDR3 DNA: TGTGCCAGCGGCTGGACAGGGGAACGCGAGCAGTACTTC.

The J gene is TRBJ1-2, the V gene TRBV28, with TRBD1 matching 10 bases. The CDR3 length is 15 residues. The V gene end was trimmed by 3 bases and the J gene end by 5 bases; junction bases not matched to a gene: 6. Germline CDR1 MDHEN, CDR2 SYDVKM. CDR3 nucleotides: TGTGCCAGCAGTTTCGTGGGACAGGGGCCTTATGGCTACACCTTC. This codes for CASSFVGQGPYGYTF.

The J gene is TRBJ2-7, the V gene TRBV27; perhaps TRBD2 as D (5 bases). The CDR3 runs 15 residues. The germline CDR1 and CDR2 sequences are MNHEY and SMNVEV (reference sequence). The germline V and J ends were trimmed by 0 bases and 3 bases, with 12 bases remaining between them. CDR3 amino acids: CASSLSSSAGYEQYF. In DNA, the CDR3 is TGTGCCAGCAGTTTATCGAGTAGCGCGGGCTACGAGCAGTACTTC.

The V call is TRBV20-1, the J call TRBJ1-1; D gene unclear. Trimming removed 1 base from V and 8 bases from J, with 8 bases in between. Per germline, CDR1 DFQATT and CDR2 SNEGSKA (reference sequence). This CDR3 has 11 amino acids. The chain's CDR3 is CSARVYGEAFF. The CDR3, as DNA: TGCAGTGCTAGAGTCTACGGGGAAGCTTTCTTT.